The source of this T cell receptor (beta chain) is a study of T cells expressing NK-cell markers. Study-wide context: The authors derived TCR beta repertoires from sorted CD3+CD56+NKG2C+, CD3+CD56+NKG2C- and CD3+CD56-NKG2C+ T cells. Serological testing identified most of the eight sequenced donors as HCMV-seropositive and one as seronegative.

The CDR3 runs 13 residues. Germline V lookup: CDR1 LGHNA, CDR2 YSLEER. The cDNA for TCR beta came from 5'RACE template switching with UMIs. TCRdb reprocessed the 5' RACE reads and reports one entry per CDR3 protein, with no DNA. The sample features some 110,000 distinct CDR3 sequences, with under 20% in its top ten. This TCR came from a woman between 18 and 69 years old in good health. The J gene is TRBJ2-1, the V gene TRBV4-3. The source material was blood T cells: a sorted CD56 or NKG2C T cell subset, CD4+ or CD8+ T cells, or bulk PBMC T cells (not recorded which). Here the CDR3 reads CASSQDPWDEQFF.